This TCR beta chain emerged from a study of prognosis after radiotherapy for stage I lung cancer. Across the study: The tumor diagnosis was squamous cell carcinoma for seven patients and adenocarcinoma for approximately 12. Whole-study results and caveats: Reduced unique TCR clone counts were recorded after stereotactic body radiation therapy, with a median of around 10,000 versus 6,500.

This clonotype was picked up many times. Its specificity is unknown. Amplification of the TCR beta CDR3 (from genomic DNA) was done by two-round multiplex PCR. Every TRBV and TRBJ gene had its own specific primer in first-round PCR. TCRdb re-called the multiplex PCR reads with MiXCR, one entry per CDR3 protein. The sample gives 20,000 to 25,000 distinct CDR3 sequences, roughly 34% of which show up once; 62% is in the top ten. V lost 2 bases to trimming and J lost 5 bases, with 16 bases between them. This CDR3 is 15 amino acids long. Germline V gene data show CDR1 as SGHRS and CDR2 as YFSETQ. Peripheral blood, in roughly 6.5-milliliter volumes, was drawn at each of two time points.

V and J are TRBV5-1 and TRBJ1-1; D possibly corresponds to TRBD1 (6 bases). This clonotype was obtained from a donor over 45 with non-small cell lung cancer. The sequencing used PBMCs, collected before or after stereotactic body radiation therapy (not recorded which). As DNA, the CDR3 is TGCGCCAGCAGCTTCCAGGGGCTGGAAGGTACTGAAGCTTTCTTT. This gives the protein CASSFQGLEGTEAFF.